The 9 T cell receptor beta chains presented below share a single source sample, sequenced in a study of shared clonotypes between healthy human individuals. Produced via immunoSEQ multiplex PCR; TCRdb's table is partial and in-frame only. Here the sample spans 2.3 million or so clones, approximately 93% being singletons. Sequenced material: naive CD4+ T cells from PBMCs. Noted subset: CD45RA+ positively selected. The receptors derive from a man between 18 and 29 years old in good health. Some clones in this sample may be carry-over from other donors' samples.

A word on this clone: The sample holds other DNA sequences that translate to the same CDR3. This sequence joins TRBV28 and TRBJ1-2; tentatively, D is TRBD1 (6 bases). The ends were cut back, 4 bases at V and 5 bases at J, with 8 bases in the middle. The CDR3 is 12 amino acids. Per the germline V gene, CDR1 is MDHEN and CDR2 is SYDVKM. The CDR3 sequence: CASSYRAYGYTF. Written as DNA, the CDR3 is TGTGCCAGCAGTTACAGGGCATATGGCTACACCTTC.

This chain uses TRBV5-1 with TRBJ2-7; 10 bases fit TRBD2. CDR3 size: 19 residues. V dropped 4 bases and J dropped 3; count of bases not matched to a gene: 19. Germline loops: CDR1 SGHRS, CDR2 YFSETQ. The chain's CDR3 is CASSTDLGLADVTIYEQYF. The CDR3 DNA is TGCGCCAGCAGCACAGATCTTGGACTAGCGGACGTCACAATCTACGAGCAGTACTTC.

This clone was recorded only once. The V call is TRBV11-2, the J call TRBJ2-7, with 8 bases lining up with TRBD1. The CDR3 length is 14 residues. V trimming: 4 bases; J trimming: 7 bases; junction bases outside the gene matches: 9. Germline V gives CDR1 SGHAT, CDR2 FQNNGV. The CDR3: CASSSSGQAGEQYF. The CDR3 DNA reads as TGTGCCAGCAGCTCCTCGGGACAGGCGGGGGAGCAGTACTTC.

The genes are TRBV9 and TRBJ2-1; TRBD2 aligns across 9 bases. Trimming took 0 bases from V and 0 from J; bases not matched to a gene: 7. Germline-derived CDR1 and CDR2 are SGDLS and YYNGEE. The CDR3 runs to 18 residues. The CDR3 nucleotides are TGTGCCAGCAGCGTAGCCCTGGGCGGGAGGGTCTCCTACAATGAGCAGTTCTTC. Protein sequence: CASSVALGGRVSYNEQFF.

This clone was observed a single time. The V and J genes are TRBV28 and TRBJ2-7; TRBD1 matches 9 bases. V was pared by 6 bases and J by 6 bases, with 9 bases of the junction left unmatched. Germline CDR1 MDHEN, CDR2 SYDVKM. This CDR3 has 14 amino acids. CDR3 sequence reads: CASSPGTGLGEQYF. The DNA of the CDR3 is TGTGCCAGCAGCCCCGGGACAGGGTTGGGCGAGCAGTACTTC.

This clone has just one count. The chain is built from TRBV7-2 and TRBJ1-2; D may be TRBD1 (6 bases). This CDR3 spans 15 amino acids. Trimming pared 5 bases from V and 5 bases from J, leaving 18 bases between. In germline, CDR1 is SGHTA, CDR2 FQGNSA. CDR3 protein: CASSTRRTDDYGYTF. The CDR3 nucleotides read TGTGCCAGCAGCACGAGACGGACAGACGATTATGGCTACACCTTC. Variable domain in full (rest from reference TRBV7-2 and TRBJ1-2): GAGVSQSPSNKVTEKGKDVELRCDPISGHTALYWYRQSLGQGLEFLIYFQGNSAPDKSGLPSDRFSAERTGGSVSTLTIQRTQQEDSAVYLCASSTRRTDDYGYTFGSGTRLTVV.

The V call is TRBV7-3, the J call TRBJ1-6, with TRBD1 identical over 7 bases. The trim removed 2 bases at V and 9 bases at J, leaving 4 bases unmatched. CDR1 SGHTA and CDR2 FQGTGA come from the germline V gene. This CDR3 is built from 14 residues. The CDR3 region has the DNA TGTGCCAGCAGCTTAGCTGGGGACAGTTCACCCCTCCACTTT. It yields the protein CASSLAGDSSPLHF. The whole variable domain, remainder taken from reference TRBV7-3 and TRBJ1-6, is GAGVSQTPSNKVTEKGKYVELRCDPISGHTALYWYRQSLGQGPEFLIYFQGTGAADDSGLPNDRFFAVRPEGSVSTLKIQRTERGDSAVYLCASSLAGDSSPLHFGNGTRLTVT.

V gene TRBV27 combines with J gene TRBJ2-1, with TRBD2 identical over 7 bases. The CDR3 contains 17 residues. Germline assignment: CDR1 MNHEY and CDR2 SMNVEV (reference sequence). V was clipped by 4 bases and J by 0 bases; unmatched bases: 9. Here the CDR3 reads CASSSRTSPSSYNEQFF. The CDR3 DNA reads as TGTGCCAGCAGTTCACGGACTAGTCCTAGCTCCTACAATGAGCAGTTCTTC.

This clone was detected only a few times. The same CDR3 also results from other DNA sequences found in this sample. CDR3 in amino acids: CASSLVAGNNEQFF. The CDR3 region has the DNA TGCGCCAGCAGCTTGGTAGCGGGCAACAATGAGCAGTTCTTC. The rearrangement links TRBV5-1 to TRBJ2-1; 7 positions agree with TRBD2. There are 14 residues in the CDR3. Germline-derived CDR1 and CDR2 are SGHRS and YFSETQ. The V gene end was trimmed by 0 bases and the J gene end by 5 bases; junction bases not matched to a gene: 2.